This TCR beta chain was sequenced for a study of blood T cells in healthy people across ages. Whole-study results and caveats: Investigators treated diversity estimates from one million T cells as underestimates. Per million T cells, TCR beta diversity dropped roughly linearly as age increased. Donor CMV status was unknown, possibly confounding expanded clonotype changes.

A J-beta primer mix and a sample-barcoded 5' primer were used in a second PCR of roughly 6 to 11 cycles. TCRdb re-called the 5' RACE reads through MiXCR, storing one row per CDR3 protein. The sample contains 850,000 to 950,000 distinct CDR3 sequences, under 30% of which appear only once. Trimming shortened V by 7 bases and J by 1 base, and 12 bases separated the two germline ends. Germline-derived CDR1 and CDR2 are SQVTM and ANQGSEA. This CDR3 comprises 13 residues. This clonotype was observed at least ten times. Its antigen remains unidentified. The donors, healthy Caucasians from Russia, were aged roughly 6 to 100.

The gene calls are TRBV29-1 and TRBJ2-3; perhaps D is TRBD1 or TRBD2 (6 bases each). Sequenced: blood. This clonotype was sampled from a woman at least 80 years old in good health. CDR3 DNA: TGCAGCGCTAAGGGGGGAGGCACAGATACGCAGTATTTT. Translating it yields CSAKGGGTDTQYF.